Each of the 32 T cell receptor beta chains below was sequenced from the same sample in a study of human T cells and chemical hapten exposure (dated by TCRdb to 2020 to 2022). The sample's time point label, decoded: patch test 2, 6 weeks after DPC sensitization. The treatment or condition label for this specimen denotes: therapeutic diphenylcyclopropenone sensitization with weekly scalp DPC. The protocol used for the library was RACE. The listed sequencing device is NextSeq 500. The public reads were run again by TCRdb, first through fastp at Q25 and then through MiXCR, and only productive beta chains were kept. Every distinct CDR3 protein forms one entry, paired with its most common genes and DNA. This sample comprises about 100,000 distinct CDR3 sequences, approximately 10% of them detected only once. 3.2% of the sample goes to the ten largest clones. Material: whole blood, obtained in connection with sensitization to the hapten diphenylcyclopropenone (DPC). These receptors originate from a woman aged 40 to 50 with alopecia areata. Some clones in this sample may be carry-over from other donors' samples.

This clonotype was detected many times. V and J are TRBV19 and TRBJ1-2; weak D call: TRBD1 (5 bases). Germline-derived CDR1 and CDR2 are LNHDA and SQIVND (reference sequence). This CDR3 contains 17 residues. V shed 7 bases and J shed 6 bases, with 27 bases lying between them. Here the CDR3 reads CASTQLRLLQGRDGYTF. CDR3 DNA sequence: TGTGCCAGTACCCAACTCCGGCTTCTCCAGGGTCGGGATGGCTACACCTTC.

This clonotype was counted only a few times. This chain links TRBV2 with TRBJ1-6, with 8 bases that match TRBD1. The CDR3 sequence is 13 residues long. Germline V CDR1 and CDR2: SNHLY, FYNNEI. V trimming: 8 bases; J trimming: 7 bases; junction bases outside the gene matches: 4. The CDR3 bases are TGTGCCAGCCGGGACAGGCCGAATTCACCCCTCCACTTT. This encodes CASRDRPNSPLHF.

The sample holds many counts of this clonotype. The rearrangement joins TRBV19 to TRBJ2-2; 15 bases match TRBD2. Per the germline V gene, CDR1 is LNHDA and CDR2 is SQIVND (reference sequence). V lost 11 bases to trimming and J lost 6 bases; unmatched junction nucleotides: 4. CDR3 length: 14 amino acids. CDR3 region: CACRTSGGAGELFF. The CDR3 DNA reads as TGTGCCTGCCGGACTAGCGGGGGGGCCGGGGAGCTGTTTTTT.

This chain connects TRBV7-2 to TRBJ2-5, with 8 bases matching TRBD1. Unmatched junction bases numbered 2, after V lost 5 bases and J lost 3 bases. The CDR3 is 13 residues long. Per the germline V gene, CDR1 is SGHTA and CDR2 is FQGNSA. This CDR3 is CASSLDREETQYF. Here the CDR3 DNA reads TGTGCCAGCAGCCTGGACAGGGAAGAGACCCAGTACTTC.

This clonotype was detected once. The J gene is TRBJ2-7, the V gene TRBV20-1; tentatively, D is TRBD2 (6 bases). Trimming removed 3 bases from V and 5 bases from J, with 26 bases in between. Looked up from germline, CDR1 is DFQATT and CDR2 is SNEGSKA (reference sequence). The CDR3 covers 17 residues. The CDR3 DNA sequence: TGCAGTGCTAGCGTCGGGACTTCGAGCGGATACATTGACGAGCAGTACTTC. This translates into CSASVGTSSGYIDEQYF.

This clonotype was detected ten times or more. This chain joins TRBV28 and TRBJ1-5, with TRBD1 matching over 8 bases. From germline, CDR1 is MDHEN and CDR2 SYDVKM. The J segment lost 6 bases and the V segment lost 6 bases, leaving 19 bases of the junction unmatched. The length of the CDR3 is 18 residues. In nucleotides, the CDR3 is TGTGCCAGCAGCCGGAGCTGGGTGCGGCAGGGGGCCGGTCAGCCCCAGCATTTT. Protein product: CASSRSWVRQGAGQPQHF.

This clonotype was observed at least ten times. This sequence joins TRBV6-5 and TRBJ1-3, with 7 bases fitting TRBD1. Trimming at V came to 0 bases and at J to 1 base, leaving 6 bases not matched to a gene. CDR1 MNHEY and CDR2 SVGAGI come from the germline V gene. CDR3 length: 17 amino acids. The CDR3 sequence is CASSYSPGTASGNTIYF. CDR3 nucleotides: TGTGCCAGCAGTTACTCTCCCGGGACAGCATCTGGAAACACCATATATTTT.

This clonotype was found a few times. V is TRBV7-3 and J is TRBJ2-1; D tentatively reads TRBD1 or TRBD2 (5 bases each). Deletions cut 1 base from V and 2 bases from J, with 12 bases between. The germline V gene has CDR1 SGHTA and CDR2 FQGTGA. The CDR3 spans 16 residues. Here the CDR3 reads CASSLKGERPYNEQFF. The CDR3 DNA reads as TGTGCCAGCAGCTTAAAAGGGGAGCGGCCCTACAATGAGCAGTTCTTC.

The rearrangement uses TRBV6-2 or TRBV6-3 and TRBJ1-1; D call uncertain. Trimming removed 8 bases at V and 1 base at J, with 11 bases between. Germline V gives CDR1 MNHEY, CDR2 SVGEGT. This CDR3 has 13 residues. CDR3 region: CASSMGGNTEAFF. The CDR3, as DNA: TGTGCCAGCTCTATGGGCGGGAACACTGAAGCTTTCTTT.

The rearrangement links TRBV7-3 to TRBJ1-1, with 7 bases fitting TRBD1. The CDR3 length is 15 residues. Per the germline V gene, CDR1 is SGHTA and CDR2 is FQGTGA. The V gene end was trimmed by 5 bases and the J gene end by 1 base; junction bases not matched to a gene: 7. The CDR3 region is CASSRQTGSNTEAFF. The CDR3 nucleotides read TGTGCCAGCAGCCGCCAGACAGGGTCGAACACTGAAGCTTTCTTT.

This sequence joins TRBV6-2 or TRBV6-3 and TRBJ2-2; 11 bases are shared with TRBD2. The V gene's germline CDR1 is MNHEY and CDR2 SVGEGT. After removal of 2 bases from V and 3 bases from J, the junction contained 8 bases not matched to a gene. This CDR3 is 18 amino acids long. Here the CDR3 reads CASSYLLAGGHHTGELFF. The CDR3 nucleotides read TGTGCCAGCAGTTACCTCCTAGCGGGAGGACATCACACCGGGGAGCTGTTTTTT.

The V call is TRBV6-6, the J call TRBJ2-3, with D unclear. This CDR3 spans 12 amino acids. Trimming left V 2 bases short and J 5 bases short, with 5 bases between. Germline values: CDR1 MNHNY, CDR2 SVGAGI (reference sequence). CDR3 DNA sequence: TGTGCCAGCAGTTACAGTGGAGATACGCAGTATTTT. It specifies CASSYSGDTQYF.

As concerns this clonotype: A much larger clonotype is one base distant, so this may be a read error. V and J are TRBV4-1 and TRBJ1-4; no firm D call. Germline V gives CDR1 MGHRA, CDR2 YSYEKL. This CDR3 spans 17 amino acids. The CDR3 region has the DNA TGCGCCAGCAGCCAAGGAGGGAGCCCGGCAACTAATGAAAATCTGTTTTTT. Encoded protein: CASSQGGSPATNENLFF.

Comment on this clonotype: This may be a read error, as it is one base from a much larger clone. The rearrangement links TRBV19 to TRBJ2-2, with unresolved D. The germline V gene encodes CDR1 LNHDA and CDR2 SQIVND (reference sequence). Between the trimmed V and J ends, which lost 3 bases and 5 bases, there was a span of 10 bases. The CDR3 is 14 residues long. The CDR3 region has the DNA TGTGCCAGTAGTATGAAGCAACCTACCGGGGAGCTGTTTTTT. It specifies CASSMKQPTGELFF.

This clonotype was picked up many times. This chain connects TRBV20-1 to TRBJ2-4; TRBD2 is a possible D gene (6 bases). CDR1 and CDR2 (germline): DFQATT, SNEGSKA (reference sequence). The CDR3 is 17 amino acids. Trimming removed 3 bases from V and 1 base from J, with 19 bases in between. The DNA for the CDR3 is TGCAGTGCTAGGGGACCTCGAACGGAGGGGGCCAAAAACATTCAGTACTTC. As protein: CSARGPRTEGAKNIQYF.

This clonotype was observed a handful of times. The chain is built from TRBV28 and TRBJ2-7; D might be TRBD1 or TRBD2, each matching 5 bases. The CDR3 contains 12 residues. Germline values: CDR1 MDHEN, CDR2 SYDVKM. V lost 6 bases and J 2 bases, leaving 8 bases between the germline ends. Here the CDR3 reads CASRKGPYEQYF. CDR3 in DNA: TGTGCCAGCAGGAAGGGACCCTACGAGCAGTACTTC.

This chain uses TRBV7-2 with TRBJ2-1; 7 bases agree with TRBD2. Per germline, CDR1 SGHTA and CDR2 FQGNSA. There are 14 residues in the CDR3. The junction had 6 bases not matched to a gene; V was cut back by 5 bases and J by 5 bases. Written as DNA, the CDR3 is TGTGCCAGCAGCCCGATACTAGCGAACAATGAGCAGTTCTTC. Protein sequence: CASSPILANNEQFF.

The rearrangement uses TRBV6-6 and TRBJ2-5; 14 bases fit TRBD2. The V gene's germline CDR1 is MNHNY and CDR2 SVGAGI (reference sequence). The CDR3 has 18 residues. V was clipped by 5 bases and J by 2 bases; unmatched bases: 10. CDR3 nucleotides: TGTGCCAGCAGTCGAGGGACTAGCGGGGGTGCCAGTCAAGAGACCCAGTACTTC. It yields the protein CASSRGTSGGASQETQYF.

This clonotype was seen just once. In this CDR3 the conserved last residue, phenylalanine or tryptophan, is missing, so a read error is likely. The chain recombines TRBV6-6 with TRBJ2-3; 9 nucleotides agree with TRBD2. With V trimmed by 6 bases and J by 1 base, 14 bases remained unmatched. The CDR3 loop spans 18 amino acids. The germline CDR1 and CDR2 sequences are MNHNY and SVGAGI (reference sequence). CDR3 nucleotide sequence: TGTGCCAGCAGCCCCGTTCGGGCGGGAGGGCTTGGCACAGATACGCAGTATTCT. Encoded protein: CASSPVRAGGLGTDTQYS.

J is TRBJ2-5 and V is TRBV6-6; TRBD2 matches at 7 bases. This CDR3 comprises 17 residues. V was pared by 5 bases and J by 4 bases, with 16 bases of the junction left unmatched. The germline V gene has CDR1 MNHNY and CDR2 SVGAGI (reference sequence). The chain's CDR3 is CASSTLKSSGRRETQYF. The DNA of the CDR3 is TGTGCCAGCAGTACGCTTAAAAGCTCCGGGAGGCGAGAGACCCAGTACTTC.

This sequence joins TRBV4-2 and TRBJ1-2; D remains ambiguous. This CDR3 contains 12 residues. Looked up from germline, CDR1 is LGHNA and CDR2 is YNFKEQ. V was cut by 0 bases and J by 6 bases, with 5 bases left in between. CDR3 sequence (DNA): TGTGCCAGCAGCCAAGAAGGGAATGGCTACACCTTC. Encoded protein: CASSQEGNGYTF.

This clonotype was seen ten or more times. The rearrangement joins TRBV19 to TRBJ1-3; TRBD1 agrees at 8 bases. The CDR3 runs to 14 residues. CDR1 is LNHDA, CDR2 SQIVND, per germline (reference sequence). The junction had 4 bases not matched to a gene; V was cut back by 6 bases and J by 3 bases. The CDR3 sequence: CASSPDRVGNTIYF. The CDR3 nucleotides are TGTGCCAGTAGCCCGGACAGGGTTGGAAACACCATATATTTT.

This clonotype has only one observation. A single base separates this from a much larger clone, so it may be a read error. The gene calls are TRBV28 and TRBJ1-4; D not resolved. Germline V CDR1 and CDR2: MDHEN, SYDVKM. The CDR3 runs to 15 residues. This chain's CDR3 is CASRLYLAPYEKLFF. In DNA, the CDR3 is TGTGCCAGCAGGTTATACCTGGCTCCCTATGAAAAACTGTTTTTT.

There are a few counts of this clonotype. V usage is TRBV4-3 and J usage is TRBJ1-5; 9 bases are a match to TRBD1. The CDR3 has 16 amino acids. Germline V lookup: CDR1 LGHNA, CDR2 YSLEER. The trim removed 0 bases at V and 5 bases at J, leaving 5 bases unmatched. As DNA, the CDR3 is TGCGCCAGCAGCCAAGATTGGGGGACAGGGTATCAGCCCCAGCATTTT. It codes for CASSQDWGTGYQPQHF.

There are a few counts of this clonotype. The V call is TRBV7-2, the J call TRBJ1-2, with D perhaps matching TRBD1 (6 bases). Trimming removed 2 bases from V and 4 bases from J, with 8 bases in between. Germline V gene data show CDR1 as SGHTA and CDR2 as FQGNSA. The CDR3 contains 13 residues. As DNA, the CDR3 is TGTGCCAGCAGCTTACCCAGGGGCTATGGCTACACCTTC. Translating gives CASSLPRGYGYTF.

This clonotype was observed many times. The CDR3 nucleotides are TGCAGTGCTAGGAGTCCGGGAGGAGAGACCCAGTACTTC. Amino acid sequence: CSARSPGGETQYF. The rearrangement links TRBV20-1 to TRBJ2-5, with 7 bases identical to TRBD2. Trimming cost V 3 bases and J 4 bases; bases outside gene matches: 5. Per germline, CDR1 DFQATT and CDR2 SNEGSKA (reference sequence). The CDR3 sequence is 13 residues long.

The chain recombines TRBV5-4 with TRBJ1-2, with TRBD1 matching 9 bases. The CDR3 is made up of 16 amino acids. V lost 4 bases, J lost 3 bases, and 10 bases stayed unmatched. The germline V gene has CDR1 SGHNT and CDR2 YYREEE (reference sequence). The CDR3 sequence: CASSPAQGALDYGYTF. The CDR3 DNA sequence: TGTGCCAGCAGCCCAGCACAGGGGGCTCTGGACTATGGCTACACCTTC. Looking up the rest from reference TRBV5-4 and TRBJ1-2 gives the full variable domain: ETGVTQSPTHLIKTRGQQVTLRCSSQSGHNTVSWYQQALGQGPQFIFQYYREEENGRGNFPPRFSGLQFPNYSSELNVNALELDDSALYLCASSPAQGALDYGYTFGSGTRLTVV.

The sample holds many counts of this clonotype. Germline is not matched at one junction end, which may reflect a read error. This chain joins TRBV6-2 or TRBV6-3 and TRBJ1-1; D might be TRBD1 (6 bases). The CDR3 spans 14 residues. The germline gives CDR1 MNHEY, CDR2 SVGEGT. The CDR3 DNA reads TGTGCCAGCAGCCCGTCTAGGGGGAACACTGAAGTTTTCTTT. Protein: CASSPSRGNTEVFF.

This clonotype showed up just a few times. V gene TRBV4-3 combines with J gene TRBJ2-2; D uncertain. V shed 0 bases and J shed 7 bases, with 9 bases lying between them. Germline CDR1 and CDR2: LGHNA and YSLEER. This CDR3 is built from 14 residues. The DNA for the CDR3 is TGCGCCAGCAGCCAAGACGGCCGAGGCGGGGAGCTGTTTTTT. Translating gives CASSQDGRGGELFF.

This clonotype was counted only a few times. The chain uses TRBV29-1 and TRBJ2-5; D is tentatively TRBD1 or TRBD2 (5 bases each). V lost 3 bases, J lost 4 bases, and 9 bases lay in between. The CDR3 runs 12 residues. The germline V gene encodes CDR1 SQVTM and CDR2 ANQGSEA. The CDR3 sequence: CSVDRGRETQYF. For the CDR3, the DNA is TGCAGCGTTGATAGGGGACGAGAGACCCAGTACTTC.

This clonotype was observed many times. The chain has TRBV7-9 and TRBJ2-5, with D possibly called TRBD1 or TRBD2 (6 bases each). CDR1 is SEHNR and CDR2 is FQNEAQ in the germline V gene (reference sequence). The CDR3 contains 12 residues. The V gene lost 7 bases and the J gene lost 10 bases, with 16 bases spanning the gap. The CDR3 sequence is CASISNEGGQYF. CDR3 DNA sequence: TGTGCCAGCATCTCAAATGAGGGGGGCCAGTACTTC.

This sequence joins TRBV24-1 and TRBJ2-3, with no clear D. The germline V gene has CDR1 KGHDR and CDR2 SFDVKD. CDR3 length: 17 amino acids. V lost 0 bases, J lost 5 bases, and 17 bases lay in between. DNA of the CDR3: TGTGCCACCAGTGATTTGGGTGGCACCAATCGAAGAGATACGCAGTATTTT. Its translation: CATSDLGGTNRRDTQYF.